This T cell receptor beta chain was retrieved from a study of response to subunit inactivated influenza vaccine. This clonotype has ten or more counts. TCRdb redid the calling of the RT-PCR reads with MiXCR, one entry per CDR3 protein. The sample includes a few hundred thousand distinct CDR3 sequences, about 11% of them seen just once. Germline assignment: CDR1 KGHSH and CDR2 LQKENI. This CDR3 comprises 14 residues. J lost 0 bases, V lost 6 bases, and 3 bases had no gene match. The sample was also linked to a second study, of T cells expressing NK-cell markers. That paper states: UMIs were included in TCR beta cDNA generated by 5'RACE template switching. The eight sequenced donors comprised seven who were HCMV-seropositive and one who was seronegative.

The sequencing here drew on PBMCs from blood, taken on the day of vaccination. The origin of this receptor is a man between 50 and 59 years old who received an inactivated influenza vaccine. The chain has TRBV18 and TRBJ1-1; 8 bases align to TRBD1. In nucleotides, the CDR3 is TGTGCCAGCTCCCCGACAGGGGTGAACACTGAAGCTTTCTTT. It encodes CASSPTGVNTEAFF. Full variable domain (outside the CDR3, taken from reference TRBV18 and TRBJ1-1): NAGVMQNPRHLVRRRGQEARLRCSPMKGHSHVYWYRQLPEEGLKFMVYLQKENIIDESGMPKERFSAEFPKEGPSILRIQQVVRGDSAAYFCASSPTGVNTEAFFGQGTRLTVV.